A selection of T cell receptor beta chains follows, all from one sample in a study of blood T cell repertoires in COVID-19. Generated by immunoSEQ multiplex PCR, the TCRdb table keeps only in-frame clones and is missing some. Among 65,000 to 90,000 clones listed, about 79% were seen once. The sequencing input was peripheral blood. All receptors derive from a woman aged 60-75 years with acute or convalescent COVID-19. The CDR3 runs from the conserved cysteine through the conserved F or W. The D gene is left open where the match is weak. For some rows the clone size is stated as once, few or many, or as a class when expanded; others skip it.

clone_size: -
j_call: TRBJ1-6
v_call: TRBV7-2
d_call: -
cdr3_aa: CASSPTWGQSNSPLHF
cdr3_nt: TGTGCCAGCAGCCCAACTTGGGGGCAAAGTAATTCACCCCTCCACTTT

clone_size: -
j_call: TRBJ1-3
v_call: TRBV5-5
d_call: -
cdr3_aa: CASSRGDGNTIYF
cdr3_nt: TGTGCCAGCAGTCGGGGGGACGGAAACACCATATATTTT

clone_size: few
j_call: TRBJ1-1
v_call: TRBV6-1
d_call: -
cdr3_aa: CASSEGREAFF
cdr3_nt: TGTGCCAGCAGTGAAGGCAGGGAAGCTTTCTTT

clone_size: once
j_call: TRBJ2-1
v_call: TRBV7-3
d_call: TRBD1
cdr3_aa: CASSVQGTTYNEQFF
cdr3_nt: TGTGCCAGCAGCGTACAGGGGACAACCTACAATGAGCAGTTCTTC

clone_size: -
j_call: TRBJ1-1
v_call: TRBV7-2
d_call: -
cdr3_aa: CASSQKGQNTEAFF
cdr3_nt: TGTGCCAGCAGCCAAAAGGGACAGAACACTGAAGCTTTCTTT

clone_size: -
j_call: TRBJ1-4
v_call: TRBV2
d_call: TRBD1
cdr3_aa: CARGTGPQGEKLFF
cdr3_nt: TGTGCCAGGGGGACAGGCCCGCAGGGAGAAAAACTGTTTTTT

clone_size: -
j_call: TRBJ2-2
v_call: TRBV24-1
d_call: TRBD1
cdr3_aa: CATSDPTGTLHTGELFF
cdr3_nt: TGTGCCACCAGTGACCCGACAGGGACCTTGCACACCGGGGAGCTGTTTTTT

clone_size: -
j_call: TRBJ1-4
v_call: TRBV5-1
d_call: -
cdr3_aa: CASSLGPDQNEKLFF
cdr3_nt: TGCGCCAGCAGCTTGGGGCCCGATCAAAATGAAAAACTGTTTTTT

clone_size: few
j_call: TRBJ1-5
v_call: TRBV19
d_call: -
cdr3_aa: CASSITWGGNQPQHF
cdr3_nt: TGTGCCAGTAGTATAACCTGGGGGGGCAATCAGCCCCAGCATTTT

clone_size: -
j_call: TRBJ1-5
v_call: TRBV6-1
d_call: -
cdr3_aa: CASSDNGGLGQPQHF
cdr3_nt: TGTGCCAGCAGTGACAACGGGGGGCTAGGACAGCCCCAGCATTTT

clone_size: -
j_call: TRBJ1-4
v_call: TRBV6-5
d_call: -
cdr3_aa: CASGKGREKLFF
cdr3_nt: TGTGCCAGCGGGAAGGGGCGGGAAAAACTGTTTTTT

clone_size: -
j_call: TRBJ1-4
v_call: TRBV19
d_call: -
cdr3_aa: CASRDIQGPGEKLFF
cdr3_nt: TGTGCCAGTAGAGACATACAGGGTCCGGGGGAAAAACTGTTTTTT

clone_size: -
j_call: TRBJ2-2
v_call: TRBV9
d_call: -
cdr3_aa: CASSVRNTGELFF
cdr3_nt: TGTGCCAGCAGCGTACGGAACACCGGGGAGCTGTTTTTT

clone_size: -
j_call: TRBJ1-1
v_call: TRBV5-1
d_call: TRBD1
cdr3_aa: CASSLGGQGNTEAFF
cdr3_nt: TGCGCCAGCAGCTTGGGGGGACAGGGAAACACTGAAGCTTTCTTT

clone_size: -
j_call: TRBJ1-3
v_call: TRBV6-5
d_call: -
cdr3_aa: CASRRGGESGNTIYF
cdr3_nt: TGTGCCAGCAGACGAGGTGGAGAATCTGGAAACACCATATATTTT

clone_size: -
j_call: TRBJ1-5
v_call: TRBV24-1
d_call: -
cdr3_aa: CATSDLPGQGGQPQHF
cdr3_nt: TGTGCCACCAGTGATTTGCCTGGTCAGGGAGGTCAGCCCCAGCATTTT

clone_size: -
j_call: TRBJ1-5
v_call: TRBV6-2/TRBV6-3
d_call: TRBD1
cdr3_aa: CASSYLQGHQPQHF
cdr3_nt: TGTGCCAGCAGTTACTTACAGGGGCACCAGCCCCAGCATTTT

clone_size: -
j_call: TRBJ1-2
v_call: TRBV19
d_call: TRBD1
cdr3_aa: CASSSRTGGLEGYTF
cdr3_nt: TGTGCCAGTAGTTCGCGGACAGGGGGTTTGGAGGGCTACACCTTC

clone_size: once
j_call: TRBJ1-3
v_call: TRBV7-2
d_call: TRBD1
cdr3_aa: CASSSQGQGFGNTIYF
cdr3_nt: TGTGCCAGCAGCTCCCAAGGACAGGGATTTGGAAACACCATATATTTT

clone_size: -
j_call: TRBJ1-1
v_call: TRBV7-3
d_call: -
cdr3_aa: CASSLTMGGTEAFF
cdr3_nt: TGTGCCAGCAGCTTAACAATGGGGGGCACTGAAGCTTTCTTT

clone_size: -
j_call: TRBJ1-4
v_call: TRBV30
d_call: TRBD1
cdr3_aa: CAWTRGPNEKLFF
cdr3_nt: TGTGCCTGGACCAGGGGGCCGAATGAAAAACTGTTTTTT

clone_size: -
j_call: TRBJ1-1
v_call: TRBV5-8
d_call: -
cdr3_aa: CASSLPAMNTEAFF
cdr3_nt: TGTGCCAGCAGCTTGCCCGCGATGAACACTGAAGCTTTCTTT

clone_size: -
j_call: TRBJ1-5
v_call: TRBV1
d_call: -
cdr3_aa: CTSSQGRQGRNQPQHF
cdr3_nt: TGCACCAGCAGCCAAGGGCGACAGGGTCGAAATCAGCCCCAGCATTTT

clone_size: -
j_call: TRBJ1-1
v_call: TRBV19
d_call: TRBD1
cdr3_aa: CASVKTGRSTEAFF
cdr3_nt: TGTGCCAGTGTAAAGACAGGGAGGAGCACTGAAGCTTTCTTT